This T cell receptor beta chain was observed in a study of technical replicates of blood from a handful of donors. CDR1 and CDR2 (germline): SEHNR, FQNEAQ (reference sequence). Germline trimming cut 5 bases from V and 9 bases from J; bases unmatched to any gene: 5. The CDR3 consists of 14 residues. Sequencing was performed with immunoSEQ multiplex PCR; in TCRdb, only in-frame clones are kept and a portion is missing. The sample contains 50,000 to 60,000 clones, about nine tenths of which appear only once. Sequencing was done on a sample of PBMCs. The sequence was collected from a human donor in good health. Some clones in this sample may be carry-over from other donors' samples. J is TRBJ1-6 and V is TRBV7-9; 9 bases are a match to TRBD1. DNA for the CDR3: TGTGCCAGCAGCCCCGGACAGGGGAGTTCACCCCTCCACTTT. Protein: CASSPGQGSSPLHF.